Sequencing of this T cell receptor (beta chain) was carried out in a study of shared clonotypes between healthy human individuals. Naive CD45RA+ and memory CD45RA-negative subsets were split from CD4+ cells. In germline, CDR1 is LNHDA, CDR2 SQIVND (reference sequence). Trimming stripped 4 bases from V and 6 bases from J, with 13 bases between. CDR3 length: 14 amino acids. Data came from immunoSEQ multiplex PCR; TCRdb stores just in-frame clones and leaves some out. The sample shows 2 million to 2.5 million clones, under 95% of them seen only once. This sequence joins TRBV19 and TRBJ2-1; D may be TRBD2 (6 bases). This clonotype was obtained from a young man in good health. Some clones in this sample may be carry-over from other donors' samples. Sequencing input: naive CD4+ T cells from PBMCs. Stated subset: CD45RA+ positively selected. CDR3 bases: TGTGCCAGTAGTAGAGAGCGGGTGGGCAATGAGCAGTTCTTC. Amino acids: CASSRERVGNEQFF.